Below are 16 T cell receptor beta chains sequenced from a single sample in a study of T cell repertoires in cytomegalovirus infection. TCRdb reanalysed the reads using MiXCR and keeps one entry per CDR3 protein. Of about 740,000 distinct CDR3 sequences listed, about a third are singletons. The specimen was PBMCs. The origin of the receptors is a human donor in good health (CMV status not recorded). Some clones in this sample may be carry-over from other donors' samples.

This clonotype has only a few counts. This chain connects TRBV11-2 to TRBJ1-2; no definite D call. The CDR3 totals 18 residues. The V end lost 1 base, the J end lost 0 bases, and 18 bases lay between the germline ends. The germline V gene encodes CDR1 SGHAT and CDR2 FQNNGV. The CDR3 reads CASSLGPKLPSTNYGYTF. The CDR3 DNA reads TGTGCCAGCAGCTTAGGGCCGAAACTCCCCTCGACTAACTATGGCTACACCTTC.

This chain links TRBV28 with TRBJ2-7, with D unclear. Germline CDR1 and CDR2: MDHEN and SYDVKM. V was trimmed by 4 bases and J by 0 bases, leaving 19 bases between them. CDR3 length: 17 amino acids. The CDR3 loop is CASSSTLSVLHSYEQYF. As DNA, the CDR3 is TGTGCCAGCAGTTCTACCCTTTCAGTCCTCCACTCCTACGAGCAGTACTTC. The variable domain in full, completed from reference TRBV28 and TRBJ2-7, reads DVKVTQSSRYLVKRTGEKVFLECVQDMDHENMFWYRQDPGLGLRLIYFSYDVKMKEKGDIPEGYSVSREKKERFSLILESASTNQTSMYLCASSSTLSVLHSYEQYFGPGTRLTVT.

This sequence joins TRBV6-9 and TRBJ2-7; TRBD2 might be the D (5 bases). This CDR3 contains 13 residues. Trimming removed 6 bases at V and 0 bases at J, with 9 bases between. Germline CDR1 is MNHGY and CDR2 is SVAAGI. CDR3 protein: CASRTGISYEQYF. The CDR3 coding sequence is TGTGCCAGCAGGACGGGGATCTCCTACGAGCAGTACTTC.

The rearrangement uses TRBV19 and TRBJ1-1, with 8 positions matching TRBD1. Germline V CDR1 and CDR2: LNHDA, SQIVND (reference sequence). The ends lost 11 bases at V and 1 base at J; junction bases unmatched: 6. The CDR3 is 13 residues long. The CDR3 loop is CAPRRGQNTEAFF. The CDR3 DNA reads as TGTGCCCCCCGCAGGGGGCAGAACACTGAAGCTTTCTTT. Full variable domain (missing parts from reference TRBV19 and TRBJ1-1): DGGITQSPKYLFRKEGQNVTLSCEQNLNHDAMYWYRQDPGQGLRLIYYSQIVNDFQKGDIAEGYSVSREKKESFPLTVTSAQKNPTAFYLCAPRRGQNTEAFFGQGTRLTVV.

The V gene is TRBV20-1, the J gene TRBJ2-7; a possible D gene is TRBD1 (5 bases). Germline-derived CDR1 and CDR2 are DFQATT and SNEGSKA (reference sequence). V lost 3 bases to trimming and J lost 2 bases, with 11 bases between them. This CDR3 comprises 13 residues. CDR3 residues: CSASQLGPYEQYF. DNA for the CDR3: TGCAGTGCTAGTCAGCTGGGGCCCTACGAGCAGTACTTC.

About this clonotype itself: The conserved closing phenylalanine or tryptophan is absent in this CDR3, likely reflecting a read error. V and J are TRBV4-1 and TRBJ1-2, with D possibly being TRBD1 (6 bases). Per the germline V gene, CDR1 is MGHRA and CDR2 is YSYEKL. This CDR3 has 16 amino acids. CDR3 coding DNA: TGCTCCAGCAGCCAAGATCCTTTCAGGGGTAACTATGGCTACACCTTA. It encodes CSSSQDPFRGNYGYTL.

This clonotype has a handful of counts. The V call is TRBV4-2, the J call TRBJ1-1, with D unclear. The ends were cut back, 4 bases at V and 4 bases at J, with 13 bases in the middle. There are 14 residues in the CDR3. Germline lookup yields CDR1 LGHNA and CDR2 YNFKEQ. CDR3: CASSPPGFTTEAFF. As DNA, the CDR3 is TGTGCCAGCAGCCCCCCGGGGTTTACCACTGAAGCTTTCTTT.

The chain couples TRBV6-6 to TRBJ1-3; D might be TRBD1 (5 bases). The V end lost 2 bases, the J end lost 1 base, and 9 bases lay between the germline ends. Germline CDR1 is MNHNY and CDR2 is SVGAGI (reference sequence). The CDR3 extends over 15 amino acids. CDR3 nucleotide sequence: TGTGCCAGCAGTTACGAGGGGATTTCTGGAAACACCATATATTTT. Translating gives CASSYEGISGNTIYF.

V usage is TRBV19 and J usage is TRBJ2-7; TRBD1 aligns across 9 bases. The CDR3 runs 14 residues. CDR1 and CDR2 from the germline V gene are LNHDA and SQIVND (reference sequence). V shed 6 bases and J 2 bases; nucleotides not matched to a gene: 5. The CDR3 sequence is CASRYRQGAYEQYF. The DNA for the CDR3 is TGTGCCAGTAGATACCGACAGGGGGCCTACGAGCAGTACTTC.

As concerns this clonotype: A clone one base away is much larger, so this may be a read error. The CDR3 loop is CASSKTPGHLSNQPQQF. The CDR3 nucleotides are TGTGCCAGCAGCAAAACCCCGGGACATCTGAGCAATCAGCCCCAGCAGTTT. The chain carries TRBV7-9 and TRBJ1-5, with D perhaps TRBD1 (6 bases). Per germline, CDR1 SEHNR and CDR2 FQNEAQ (reference sequence). CDR3 length equals 17 residues. Together with reference TRBV7-9 and TRBJ1-5, the CDR3 gives the full variable domain: DTGVSQNPRHKITKRGQNVTFRCDPISEHNRLYWYRQTLGQGPEFLTYFQNEAQLEKSRLLSDRFSAERPKGSFSTLEIQRTEQGDSAMYLCASSKTPGHLSNQPQQFGDGTRLSIL.

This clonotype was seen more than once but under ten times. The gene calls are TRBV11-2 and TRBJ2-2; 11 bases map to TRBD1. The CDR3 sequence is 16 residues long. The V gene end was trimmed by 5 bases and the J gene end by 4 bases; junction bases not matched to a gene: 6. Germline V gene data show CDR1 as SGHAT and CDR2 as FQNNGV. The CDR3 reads CASSADRGRITGELFF. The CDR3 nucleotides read TGTGCCAGCAGCGCGGACAGGGGGCGCATCACCGGGGAGCTGTTTTTT.

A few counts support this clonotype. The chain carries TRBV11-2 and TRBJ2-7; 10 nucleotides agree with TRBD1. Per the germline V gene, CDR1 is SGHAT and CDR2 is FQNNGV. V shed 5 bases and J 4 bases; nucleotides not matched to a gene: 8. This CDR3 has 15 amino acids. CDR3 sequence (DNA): TGTGCCAGCAGCGTGGGGGGGACAGGGGCGTACGAGCAGTACTTC. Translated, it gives CASSVGGTGAYEQYF.

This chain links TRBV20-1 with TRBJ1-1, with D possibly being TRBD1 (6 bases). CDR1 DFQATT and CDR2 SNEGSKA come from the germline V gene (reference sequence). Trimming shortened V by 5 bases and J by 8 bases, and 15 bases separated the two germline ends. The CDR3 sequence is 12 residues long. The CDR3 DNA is TGCAGTGCTGGGCGTCCAGACAGGGAAGCTTTCTTT. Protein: CSAGRPDREAFF.

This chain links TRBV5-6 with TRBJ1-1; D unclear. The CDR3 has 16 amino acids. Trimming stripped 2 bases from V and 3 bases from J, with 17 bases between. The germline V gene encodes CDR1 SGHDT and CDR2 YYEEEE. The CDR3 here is CASSLVDRRDHTEAFF. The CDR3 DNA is TGTGCCAGCAGCTTAGTAGATAGGCGGGATCACACTGAAGCTTTCTTT.

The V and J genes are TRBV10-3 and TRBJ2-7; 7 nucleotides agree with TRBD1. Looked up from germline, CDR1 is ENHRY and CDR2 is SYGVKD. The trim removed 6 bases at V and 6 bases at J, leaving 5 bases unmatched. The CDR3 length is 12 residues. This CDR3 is CAIRDRVSEQYF. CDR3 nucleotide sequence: TGTGCCATCAGAGACAGGGTCAGCGAGCAGTACTTC.

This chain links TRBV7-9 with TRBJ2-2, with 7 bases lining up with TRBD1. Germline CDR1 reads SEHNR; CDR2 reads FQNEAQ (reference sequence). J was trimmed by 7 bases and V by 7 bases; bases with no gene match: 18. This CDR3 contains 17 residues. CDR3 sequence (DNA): TGTGCCAGCACAGGGACCAGGACAGGCAAGGGCGTCGGGGAGCTGTTTTTT. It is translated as CASTGTRTGKGVGELFF.